A single sample is the source of the 5 T cell receptor beta chains below, sequenced in a study of CD8+CD57+ T cells in acquired aplastic anemia. The use of genomic DNA as template underpinned the TCR beta VDJ and CDR3 profiling. Via MiXCR, TCRdb re-called the reads, giving one row per CDR3 protein. Among more than 150,000 distinct CDR3 sequences listed, approximately 46% were seen once. The sample was sorted CD4+, CD8+, or CD8+CD57+ T cells (not recorded which) from PBMCs. The receptors originated from a human donor in good health.

The V call is TRBV12-3 or TRBV12-4, the J call TRBJ1-5; TRBD1 matches 7 bases. CDR3 length: 19 amino acids. V gave up 2 bases and J gave up 0 bases; unmatched junction bases: 13. CDR3 loop: CASSLHRSRGQYSNQPQHF. The CDR3 coding sequence is TGTGCCAGCAGTTTACACCGGTCCAGGGGACAGTATAGCAATCAGCCCCAGCATTTT.

The chain recombines TRBV2 with TRBJ2-7, with 8 bases aligning to TRBD2. The CDR3 has 11 residues. V shed 3 bases, J shed 12 bases, and the junction held 4 bases outside the gene matches. Per the germline V gene, CDR1 is SNHLY and CDR2 is FYNNEI. The CDR3 reads CASSERAGVYF. The CDR3 bases are TGTGCCAGCAGTGAGCGAGCGGGAGTGTACTTC.

The rearrangement uses TRBV19 and TRBJ1-5; no clear D gene. V lost 1 base and J 7 bases, leaving 11 bases between the germline ends. Looked up from germline, CDR1 is LNHDA and CDR2 is SQIVND (reference sequence). This CDR3 region has 14 residues. The CDR3 protein is CASSIALLGQPQHF. The DNA for the CDR3 is TGTGCCAGTAGTATAGCTCTGCTTGGGCAGCCCCAGCATTTT. Supplemented by reference TRBV19 and TRBJ1-5, the full variable domain reads DGGITQSPKYLFRKEGQNVTLSCEQNLNHDAMYWYRQDPGQGLRLIYYSQIVNDFQKGDIAEGYSVSREKKESFPLTVTSAQKNPTAFYLCASSIALLGQPQHFGDGTRLSIL.

This clonotype appeared a few times. This chain uses TRBV15 with TRBJ2-1; TRBD2 matches at 7 bases. The CDR3 extends over 14 amino acids. CDR1 LNHNV and CDR2 YYDKDF come from the germline V gene (reference sequence). The trim removed 0 bases at V and 9 bases at J, leaving 5 bases unmatched. The CDR3 region is CATSRDLTSIEQFF. The DNA of the CDR3 is TGTGCCACCAGCAGAGATCTGACTAGCATTGAGCAGTTCTTC.

This clonotype appeared many times. The gene calls are TRBV4-1 and TRBJ2-1, with D hard to call. CDR3 length: 15 residues. Germline CDR1 reads MGHRA; CDR2 reads YSYEKL. V dropped 0 bases and J dropped 0 bases, with 6 bases sitting between them. The CDR3 loop reads CASSQDPHSYNEQFF. Here the CDR3 DNA reads TGCGCCAGCAGCCAAGATCCTCACTCCTACAATGAGCAGTTCTTC.